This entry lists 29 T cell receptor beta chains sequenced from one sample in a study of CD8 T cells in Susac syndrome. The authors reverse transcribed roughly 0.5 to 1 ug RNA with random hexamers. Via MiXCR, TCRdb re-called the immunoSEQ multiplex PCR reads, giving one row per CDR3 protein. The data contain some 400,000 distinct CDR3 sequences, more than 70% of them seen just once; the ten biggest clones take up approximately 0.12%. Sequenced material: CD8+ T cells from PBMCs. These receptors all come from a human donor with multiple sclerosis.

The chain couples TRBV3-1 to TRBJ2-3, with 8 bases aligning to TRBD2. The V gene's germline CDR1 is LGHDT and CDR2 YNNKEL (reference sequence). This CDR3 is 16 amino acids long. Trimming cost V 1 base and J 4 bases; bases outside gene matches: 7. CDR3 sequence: CASSQGLAGYADTQYF. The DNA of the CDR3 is TGTGCCAGCAGCCAAGGGCTAGCGGGTTATGCAGATACGCAGTATTTT.

Here the CDR3 reads CASSGAGPTGRTGELFF. CDR3 DNA: TGTGCCAGCAGCGGAGCCGGGCCGACCGGAAGGACCGGGGAGCTGTTTTTT. The V call is TRBV7-9, the J call TRBJ2-2; D ambiguous. Germline CDR1 and CDR2: SEHNR and FQNEAQ (reference sequence). Deletions cut 5 bases from V and 5 bases from J, with 21 bases between. The length of the CDR3 is 17 residues.

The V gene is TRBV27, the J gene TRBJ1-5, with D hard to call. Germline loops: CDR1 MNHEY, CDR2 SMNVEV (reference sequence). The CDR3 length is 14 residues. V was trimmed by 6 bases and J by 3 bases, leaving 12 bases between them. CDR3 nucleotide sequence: TGTGCCAGCAGGGTGGGAGTGAACAATCAGCCCCAGCATTTT. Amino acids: CASRVGVNNQPQHF.

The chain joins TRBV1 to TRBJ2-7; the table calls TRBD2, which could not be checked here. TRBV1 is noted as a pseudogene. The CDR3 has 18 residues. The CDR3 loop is CTSSQGDGASGSSYEQYF. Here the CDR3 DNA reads TGCACCAGCAGCCAGGGGGACGGGGCTAGCGGGAGCTCCTACGAGCAGTACTTC.

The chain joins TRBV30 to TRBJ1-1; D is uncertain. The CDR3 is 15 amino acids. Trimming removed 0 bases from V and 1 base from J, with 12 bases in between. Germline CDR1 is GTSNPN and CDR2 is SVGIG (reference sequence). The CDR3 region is CAWSVAGEENTEAFF. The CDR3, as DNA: TGTGCCTGGAGTGTAGCAGGAGAGGAGAACACTGAAGCTTTCTTT. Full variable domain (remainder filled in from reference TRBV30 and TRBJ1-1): SQTIHQWPATLVQPVGSPLSLECTVEGTSNPNLYWYRQAAGRGLQLLFYSVGIGQISSEVPQNLSASRPQDRQFILSSKKLLLSDSGFYLCAWSVAGEENTEAFFGQGTRLTVV.

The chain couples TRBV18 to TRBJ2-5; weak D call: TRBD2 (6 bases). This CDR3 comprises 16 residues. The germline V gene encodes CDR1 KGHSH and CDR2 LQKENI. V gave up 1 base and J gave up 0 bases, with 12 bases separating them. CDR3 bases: TGTGCCAGCTCACCACGGGCTAGCGTATACCAAGAGACCCAGTACTTC. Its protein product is CASSPRASVYQETQYF. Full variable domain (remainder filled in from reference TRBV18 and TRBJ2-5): NAGVMQNPRHLVRRRGQEARLRCSPMKGHSHVYWYRQLPEEGLKFMVYLQKENIIDESGMPKERFSAEFPKEGPSILRIQQVVRGDSAAYFCASSPRASVYQETQYFGPGTRLLVL.

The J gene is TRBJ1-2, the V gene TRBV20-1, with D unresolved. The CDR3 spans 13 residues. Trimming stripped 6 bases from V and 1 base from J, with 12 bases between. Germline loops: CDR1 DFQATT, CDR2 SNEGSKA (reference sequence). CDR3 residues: CSAFAANNYGYTF. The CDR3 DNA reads TGCAGTGCCTTTGCTGCCAATAACTATGGCTACACCTTC.

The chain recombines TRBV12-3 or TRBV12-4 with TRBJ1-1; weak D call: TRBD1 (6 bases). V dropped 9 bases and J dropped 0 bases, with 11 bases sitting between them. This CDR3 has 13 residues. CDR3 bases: TGTGCCAGTAACAGGGAAATGAACACTGAAGCTTTCTTT. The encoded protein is CASNREMNTEAFF.

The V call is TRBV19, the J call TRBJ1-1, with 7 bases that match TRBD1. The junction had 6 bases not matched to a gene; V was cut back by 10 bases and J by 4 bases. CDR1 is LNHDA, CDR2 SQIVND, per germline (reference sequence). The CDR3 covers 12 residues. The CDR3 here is CAIQGVSTEAFF. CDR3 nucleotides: TGTGCCATCCAGGGGGTATCCACTGAAGCTTTCTTT.

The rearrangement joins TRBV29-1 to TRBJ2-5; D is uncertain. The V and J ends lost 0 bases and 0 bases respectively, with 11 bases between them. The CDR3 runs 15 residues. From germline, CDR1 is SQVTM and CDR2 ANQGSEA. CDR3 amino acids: CSVEDGEVYQETQYF. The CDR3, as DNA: TGCAGCGTTGAAGACGGTGAAGTGTACCAAGAGACCCAGTACTTC.

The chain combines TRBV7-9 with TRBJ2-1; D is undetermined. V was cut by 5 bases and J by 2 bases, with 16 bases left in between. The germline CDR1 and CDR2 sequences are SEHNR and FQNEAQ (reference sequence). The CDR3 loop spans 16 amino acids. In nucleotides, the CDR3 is TGTGCCAGCAGCCTGCAACGGCGTAGGACCTACAATGAGCAGTTCTTC. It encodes CASSLQRRRTYNEQFF.

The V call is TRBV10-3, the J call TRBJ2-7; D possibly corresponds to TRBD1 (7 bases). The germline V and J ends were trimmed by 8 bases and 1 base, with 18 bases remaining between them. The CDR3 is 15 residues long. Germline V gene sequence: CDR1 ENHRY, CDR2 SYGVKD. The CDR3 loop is CAISPEGAASYEQYF. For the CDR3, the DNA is TGTGCCATCTCCCCGGAGGGGGCAGCATCCTACGAGCAGTACTTC.

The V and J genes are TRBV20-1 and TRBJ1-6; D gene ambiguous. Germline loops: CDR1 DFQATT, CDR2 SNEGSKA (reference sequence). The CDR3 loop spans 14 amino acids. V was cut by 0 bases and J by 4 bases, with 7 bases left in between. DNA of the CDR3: TGCAGTGCTAGAGATAAACGGTATAATTCACCCCTCCACTTT. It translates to CSARDKRYNSPLHF.

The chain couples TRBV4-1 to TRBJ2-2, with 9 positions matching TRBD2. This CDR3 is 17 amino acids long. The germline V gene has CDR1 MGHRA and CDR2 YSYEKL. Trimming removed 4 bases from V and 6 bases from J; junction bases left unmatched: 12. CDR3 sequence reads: CASSPRTLAGESGELFF. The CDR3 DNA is TGCGCCAGCAGCCCCCGGACTTTAGCGGGGGAGTCCGGGGAGCTGTTTTTT.

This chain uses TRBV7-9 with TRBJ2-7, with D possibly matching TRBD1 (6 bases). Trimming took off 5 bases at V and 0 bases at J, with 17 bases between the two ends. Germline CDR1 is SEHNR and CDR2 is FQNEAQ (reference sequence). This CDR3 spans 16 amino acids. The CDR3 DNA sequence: TGTGCCAGCAGCCCACAACAGGGTCCGGACTCCTACGAGCAGTACTTC. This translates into CASSPQQGPDSYEQYF.

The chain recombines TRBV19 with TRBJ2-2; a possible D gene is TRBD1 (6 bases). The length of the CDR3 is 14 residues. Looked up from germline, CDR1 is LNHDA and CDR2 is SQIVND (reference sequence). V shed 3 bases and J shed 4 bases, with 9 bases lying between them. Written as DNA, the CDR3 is TGTGCCAGTAGTATCGGACAGTTCACCGGGGAGCTGTTTTTT. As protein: CASSIGQFTGELFF.

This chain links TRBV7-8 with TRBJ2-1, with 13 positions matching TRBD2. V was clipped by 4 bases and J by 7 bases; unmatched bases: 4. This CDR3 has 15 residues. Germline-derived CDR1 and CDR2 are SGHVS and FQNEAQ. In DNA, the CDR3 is TGTGCCAGCAGCTGGACTAGCGGGAGCGTTAATGAGCAGTTCTTC. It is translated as CASSWTSGSVNEQFF. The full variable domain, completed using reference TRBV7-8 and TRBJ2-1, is GAGVSQSPRYKVAKRGQDVALRCDPISGHVSLFWYQQALGQGPEFLTYFQNEAQLDKSGLPSDRFFAERPEGSVSTLKIQRTQQEDSAVYLCASSWTSGSVNEQFFGPGTRLTVL.

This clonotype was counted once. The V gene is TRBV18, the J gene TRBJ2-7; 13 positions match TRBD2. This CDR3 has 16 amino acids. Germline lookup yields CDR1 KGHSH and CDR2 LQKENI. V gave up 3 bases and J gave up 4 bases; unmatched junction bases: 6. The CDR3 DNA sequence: TGTGCCAGCTCACCTTCTCCGGGACTAGCGGGGTACGAGCAGTACTTC. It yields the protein CASSPSPGLAGYEQYF. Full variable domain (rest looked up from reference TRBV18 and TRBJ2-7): NAGVMQNPRHLVRRRGQEARLRCSPMKGHSHVYWYRQLPEEGLKFMVYLQKENIIDESGMPKERFSAEFPKEGPSILRIQQVVRGDSAAYFCASSPSPGLAGYEQYFGPGTRLTVT.

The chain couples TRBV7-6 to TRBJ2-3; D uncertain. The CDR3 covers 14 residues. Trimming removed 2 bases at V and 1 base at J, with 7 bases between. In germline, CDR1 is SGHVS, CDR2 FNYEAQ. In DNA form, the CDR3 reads TGTGCCAGCAGCTTAAATCGAGGCACAGATACGCAGTATTTT. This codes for CASSLNRGTDTQYF.

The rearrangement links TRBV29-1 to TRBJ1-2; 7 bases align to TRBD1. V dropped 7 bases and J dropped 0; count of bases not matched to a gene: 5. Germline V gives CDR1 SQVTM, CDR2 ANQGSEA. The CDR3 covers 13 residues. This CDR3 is CSARGQPNYGYTF. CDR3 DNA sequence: TGCAGCGCCAGGGGACAGCCTAACTATGGCTACACCTTC.

DNA for the CDR3: TGTGCCAGCAGCGGTGACAGGTCTGGGGCCAACGTCCTGACTTTC. Translation gives CASSGDRSGANVLTF. V is TRBV9 and J is TRBJ2-6; perhaps TRBD1 as D (6 bases). In germline, CDR1 is SGDLS, CDR2 YYNGEE. V was shortened by 3 bases and J by 1 base, with 8 bases between the two germline ends. CDR3 length equals 15 residues.

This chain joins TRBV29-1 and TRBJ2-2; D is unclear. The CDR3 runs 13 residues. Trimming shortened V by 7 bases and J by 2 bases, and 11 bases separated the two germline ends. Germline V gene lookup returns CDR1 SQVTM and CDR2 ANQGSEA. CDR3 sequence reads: CSAVATNTGELFF. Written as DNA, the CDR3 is TGCAGCGCAGTGGCGACTAACACCGGGGAGCTGTTTTTT.

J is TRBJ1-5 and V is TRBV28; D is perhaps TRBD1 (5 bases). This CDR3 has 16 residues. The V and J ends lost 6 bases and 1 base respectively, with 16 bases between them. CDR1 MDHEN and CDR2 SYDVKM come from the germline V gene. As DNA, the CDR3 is TGTGCCAGCAGCTGGGGGATAAGGGTGAGCAATCAGCCCCAGCATTTT. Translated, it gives CASSWGIRVSNQPQHF.

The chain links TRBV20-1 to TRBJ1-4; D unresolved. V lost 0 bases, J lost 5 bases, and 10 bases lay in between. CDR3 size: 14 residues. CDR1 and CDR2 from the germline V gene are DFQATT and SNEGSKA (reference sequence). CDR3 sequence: CSARDRRFNEKLFF. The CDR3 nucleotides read TGCAGTGCTAGAGATAGGCGGTTCAATGAAAAACTGTTTTTT.

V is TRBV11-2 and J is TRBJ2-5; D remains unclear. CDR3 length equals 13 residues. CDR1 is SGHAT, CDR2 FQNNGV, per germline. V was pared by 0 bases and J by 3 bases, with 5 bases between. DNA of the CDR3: TGTGCCAGCAGCTTAGATAATGAAGAGACCCAGTACTTC. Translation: CASSLDNEETQYF. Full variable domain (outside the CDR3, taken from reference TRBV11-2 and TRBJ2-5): EAGVAQSPRYKIIEKRQSVAFWCNPISGHATLYWYQQILGQGPKLLIQFQNNGVVDDSQLPKDRFSAERLKGVDSTLKIQPAKLEDSAVYLCASSLDNEETQYFGPGTRLLVL.

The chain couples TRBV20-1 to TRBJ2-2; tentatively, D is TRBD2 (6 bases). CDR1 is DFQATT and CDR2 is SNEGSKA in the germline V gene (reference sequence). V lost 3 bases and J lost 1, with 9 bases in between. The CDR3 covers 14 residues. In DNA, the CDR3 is TGCAGTGCTAGTCCAGCGGGGAACACCGGGGAGCTGTTTTTT. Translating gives CSASPAGNTGELFF.

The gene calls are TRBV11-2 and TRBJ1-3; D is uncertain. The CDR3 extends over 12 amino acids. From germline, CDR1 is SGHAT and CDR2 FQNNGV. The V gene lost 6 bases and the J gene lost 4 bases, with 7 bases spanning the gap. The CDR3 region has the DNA TGTGCCAGCAGGGGCGGAGGAAACACCATATATTTT. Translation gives CASRGGGNTIYF.

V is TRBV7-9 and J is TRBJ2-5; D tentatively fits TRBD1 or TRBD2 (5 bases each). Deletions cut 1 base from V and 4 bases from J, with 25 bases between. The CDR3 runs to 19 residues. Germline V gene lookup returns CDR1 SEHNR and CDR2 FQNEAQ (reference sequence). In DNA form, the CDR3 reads TGTGCCAGCAGCTTAGTTGGGGAGACCCTCTCGGTCCAGGGAGAGACCCAGTACTTC. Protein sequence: CASSLVGETLSVQGETQYF. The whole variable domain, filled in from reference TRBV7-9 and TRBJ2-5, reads DTGVSQNPRHKITKRGQNVTFRCDPISEHNRLYWYRQTLGQGPEFLTYFQNEAQLEKSRLLSDRFSAERPKGSFSTLEIQRTEQGDSAMYLCASSLVGETLSVQGETQYFGPGTRLLVL.

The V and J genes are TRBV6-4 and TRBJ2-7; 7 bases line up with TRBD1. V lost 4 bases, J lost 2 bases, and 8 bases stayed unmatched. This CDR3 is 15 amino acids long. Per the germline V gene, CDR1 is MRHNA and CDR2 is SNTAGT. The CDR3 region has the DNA TGTGCCAGCAGTGGGTACAGGGGCCAGCCCTACGAGCAGTACTTC. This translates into CASSGYRGQPYEQYF.